Shown below are 20 T cell receptor beta chains from a single sample sequenced in a study of cytomegalovirus exposure and HLA in healthy donors. Produced via immunoSEQ multiplex PCR; TCRdb's table is partial and in-frame only. The sample yields 85,000 to 130,000 clones, 88% seen once. The material sequenced was PBMCs. Receptors originate from a young woman in good health and CMV-seropositive.

The chain has TRBV2 and TRBJ1-1; TRBD1 agrees at 9 bases. V was clipped by 7 bases and J by 3 bases; unmatched bases: 6. There are 14 residues in the CDR3. Germline CDR1 SNHLY, CDR2 FYNNEI. The CDR3 DNA sequence: TGTGCCAGCATTAAACAGGGGGCGGACACTGAAGCTTTCTTT. Residues: CASIKQGADTEAFF.

The rearrangement joins TRBV9 to TRBJ1-2, with TRBD1 matching 8 bases. The CDR3 has 15 residues. Germline-derived CDR1 and CDR2 are SGDLS and YYNGEE. Trimming at V came to 4 bases and at J to 4 bases, leaving 9 bases not matched to a gene. The CDR3 DNA follows: TGTGCCAGCAGCCCAGGACAGGGCTCCGGCTATGGCTACACCTTC. Translated: CASSPGQGSGYGYTF. Full variable domain (rest looked up from reference TRBV9 and TRBJ1-2): DSGVTQTPKHLITATGQRVTLRCSPRSGDLSVYWYQQSLDQGLQFLIQYYNGEERAKGNILERFSAQQFPDLHSELNLSSLELGDSALYFCASSPGQGSGYGYTFGSGTRLTVV.

The V and J genes are TRBV2 and TRBJ2-5; 7 bases match TRBD1. There are 14 residues in the CDR3. Germline CDR1 is SNHLY and CDR2 is FYNNEI. V shed 7 bases, J shed 3 bases, and the junction held 8 bases outside the gene matches. CDR3 sequence: CASKLGTVKETQYF. DNA of the CDR3: TGTGCCAGCAAACTGGGGACAGTAAAAGAGACCCAGTACTTC.

The chain employs TRBV29-1 and TRBJ2-7; 8 positions match TRBD1. The V segment lost 3 bases and the J segment 3 bases; nucleotides outside the gene matches: 7. The germline gives CDR1 SQVTM, CDR2 ANQGSEA. The CDR3 totals 14 residues. CDR3 sequence reads: CSVDIPGQGYEQYF. The CDR3, as DNA: TGCAGCGTTGATATCCCCGGACAGGGCTACGAGCAGTACTTC.

V usage is TRBV19 and J usage is TRBJ1-3; D unresolved. This CDR3 comprises 15 residues. The V gene's germline CDR1 is LNHDA and CDR2 SQIVND (reference sequence). V lost 8 bases and J 0 bases, leaving 14 bases between the germline ends. The CDR3 bases are TGTGCCAGTGGTCAGGCCCGAAGCTCTGGAAACACCATATATTTT. This translates into CASGQARSSGNTIYF.

J is TRBJ1-4 and V is TRBV28, with 9 bases identical to TRBD1. This CDR3 spans 15 amino acids. The ends lost 2 bases at V and 7 bases at J; junction bases unmatched: 5. Germline V gene sequence: CDR1 MDHEN, CDR2 SYDVKM. The CDR3 reads CASSLPGQGLEKLFF. Written as DNA, the CDR3 is TGTGCCAGCAGTTTACCTGGACAGGGGCTTGAAAAACTGTTTTTT.

This sequence joins TRBV14 and TRBJ2-7; TRBD1 is a possible D gene (5 bases). The CDR3 consists of 14 residues. Germline V gives CDR1 SGHDN, CDR2 FVKESK. V was clipped by 4 bases and J by 4 bases, with 14 bases between them. The DNA of the CDR3 is TGTGCCAGCAGCCCTGGTGCGTCAGGGTACGAGCAGTACTTC. Translated, it gives CASSPGASGYEQYF.

The V call is TRBV15, the J call TRBJ2-1; possible D gene TRBD1, 6 bases. V lost 0 bases and J 5 bases, leaving 17 bases between the germline ends. CDR1 and CDR2 (germline): LNHNV, YYDKDF (reference sequence). This CDR3 has 17 residues. The CDR3 region has the DNA TGTGCCACCAGCAGAGATTCCCCTGCGACAGGAAACAATGAGCAGTTCTTC. Amino acid sequence: CATSRDSPATGNNEQFF.

In this sample, this clone turned up a few times. This chain links TRBV18 with TRBJ2-7, with 9 bases identical to TRBD1. The CDR3 is 14 amino acids. In germline, CDR1 is KGHSH, CDR2 LQKENI. The junction had 6 bases not matched to a gene; V was cut back by 5 bases and J by 4 bases. The CDR3 DNA reads as TGTGCCAGCTCATTCGACAGGGGGAGGTACGAGCAGTACGTC. Encoded protein: CASSFDRGRYEQYV.

This clone was recorded once. The chain links TRBV6-8 to TRBJ1-4, with 7 bases aligning to TRBD1. This CDR3 region has 17 residues. J lost 3 bases, V lost 2 bases, and 9 bases had no gene match. Germline lookup yields CDR1 MNHGY and CDR2 SAAAGT. Written as DNA, the CDR3 is TGTGCCAGCAGTTACGGGATAGGGGGCACGGCTAATGAAAAACTGTTTTTT. The encoded protein is CASSYGIGGTANEKLFF.

This clone was seen once. This chain joins TRBV5-4 and TRBJ2-5; TRBD2 agrees at 11 bases. CDR1 SGHNT and CDR2 YYREEE come from the germline V gene (reference sequence). V lost 0 bases to trimming and J lost 0 bases; unmatched junction nucleotides: 4. This CDR3 contains 17 residues. In DNA, the CDR3 is TGTGCCAGCAGCTTGGAGCGGACTAGCGGGTACCAAGAGACCCAGTACTTC. This codes for CASSLERTSGYQETQYF.

The chain recombines TRBV4-1 with TRBJ2-5; 14 nucleotides align to TRBD2. CDR1 and CDR2 (germline): MGHRA, YSYEKL. V gave up 3 bases and J gave up 0 bases; unmatched junction bases: 6. This CDR3 is built from 18 residues. The CDR3 nucleotides read TGCGCCAGCAGCCACGGGACTAGCGGGGGAGGTCACCAAGAGACCCAGTACTTC. It is translated as CASSHGTSGGGHQETQYF.

The V call is TRBV4-1, the J call TRBJ2-1; D ambiguous. Trimming removed 2 bases at V and 4 bases at J, with 12 bases between. Per the germline V gene, CDR1 is MGHRA and CDR2 is YSYEKL. The CDR3 has 15 amino acids. CDR3 nucleotides: TGCGCCAGCAGCCAAACGGCGGCAGCTTACAATGAGCAGTTCTTC. Residues: CASSQTAAAYNEQFF.

The chain has TRBV7-9 and TRBJ1-4; 9 positions match TRBD1. Losses at the gene ends were 8 bases for V and 6 bases for J; bases not matched to a gene: 1. The CDR3 runs to 12 residues. Germline V gene data show CDR1 as SEHNR and CDR2 as FQNEAQ (reference sequence). CDR3 amino acids: CASRDRDEKLFF. CDR3 DNA: TGTGCCAGCCGGGACAGGGATGAAAAACTGTTTTTT.

This clone turned up a few times. The chain employs TRBV9 and TRBJ1-6; no firm D call. This CDR3 is 16 amino acids long. With 0 bases removed from V and 0 bases from J, the gap between germline ends came to 7 bases. Germline V gene lookup returns CDR1 SGDLS and CDR2 YYNGEE. CDR3: CASSVDGSSYNSPLHF. The DNA for the CDR3 is TGTGCCAGCAGCGTAGACGGGAGCTCCTATAATTCACCCCTCCACTTT.

The chain has TRBV28 and TRBJ2-2; D may be TRBD2 (5 bases). Deletions cut 8 bases from V and 6 bases from J, with 16 bases between. The CDR3 is 14 amino acids. CDR1 and CDR2 from the germline V gene are MDHEN and SYDVKM. CDR3 region: CASSSGGESGELFF. In DNA form, the CDR3 reads TGTGCCAGCTCCTCAGGTGGGGAGTCCGGGGAGCTGTTTTTT.

V gene TRBV7-9 combines with J gene TRBJ1-2; 9 bases match TRBD1. Germline V gene data show CDR1 as SEHNR and CDR2 as FQNEAQ (reference sequence). J gave up 8 bases and V 7 bases, and 8 bases lay outside the gene matches. CDR3 length equals 13 residues. CDR3 nucleotides: TGTGCCAGCATCAAGACAGGGGGTGTGGGCTACACCTTC. It yields the protein CASIKTGGVGYTF. The full variable domain, in which reference TRBV7-9 and TRBJ1-2 provide the parts outside the CDR3, is DTGVSQNPRHKITKRGQNVTFRCDPISEHNRLYWYRQTLGQGPEFLTYFQNEAQLEKSRLLSDRFSAERPKGSFSTLEIQRTEQGDSAMYLCASIKTGGVGYTFGSGTRLTVV.

This clone was picked up a small number of times. The rearrangement uses TRBV15 and TRBJ2-1; tentatively, D is TRBD1 (6 bases). The CDR3 totals 17 residues. The germline gives CDR1 LNHNV, CDR2 YYDKDF (reference sequence). The V end lost 1 base, the J end lost 4 bases, and 17 bases lay between the germline ends. Here the CDR3 DNA reads TGTGCCACCAGCAGAGGGAACCGGGACATTCCTTACAATGAGCAGTTCTTC. The encoded protein is CATSRGNRDIPYNEQFF.

The chain couples TRBV7-9 to TRBJ2-1; 8 bases are a match to TRBD2. J gave up 15 bases and V 3 bases, and 13 bases lay outside the gene matches. CDR3 length: 14 residues. Germline V gives CDR1 SEHNR, CDR2 FQNEAQ (reference sequence). The CDR3 reads CASSLGEQAGDAFF. The DNA of the CDR3 is TGTGCCAGCAGCTTGGGGGAGCAAGCGGGGGACGCGTTCTTC. Complete variable domain (other parts from reference TRBV7-9 and TRBJ2-1): DTGVSQNPRHKITKRGQNVTFRCDPISEHNRLYWYRQTLGQGPEFLTYFQNEAQLEKSRLLSDRFSAERPKGSFSTLEIQRTEQGDSAMYLCASSLGEQAGDAFFGPGTRLTVL.

This chain joins TRBV4-3 and TRBJ1-5, with D unclear. The CDR3 spans 15 residues. CDR1 is LGHNA, CDR2 YSLEER, per germline. V was shortened by 0 bases and J by 1 base, with 7 bases between the two germline ends. The CDR3 loop is CASSQDGRSNQPQHF. The CDR3, as DNA: TGCGCCAGCAGCCAAGATGGGAGAAGCAATCAGCCCCAGCATTTT.